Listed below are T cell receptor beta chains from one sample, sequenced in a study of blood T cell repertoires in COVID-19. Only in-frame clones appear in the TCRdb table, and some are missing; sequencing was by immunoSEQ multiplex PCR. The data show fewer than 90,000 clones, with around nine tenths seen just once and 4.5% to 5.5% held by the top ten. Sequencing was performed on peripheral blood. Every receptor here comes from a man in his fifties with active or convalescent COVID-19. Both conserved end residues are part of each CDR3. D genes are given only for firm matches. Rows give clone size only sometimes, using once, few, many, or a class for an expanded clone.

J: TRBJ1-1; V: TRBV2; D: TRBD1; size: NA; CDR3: CASVFGTGATEAFF; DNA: TGTGCCAGCGTCTTTGGGACAGGCGCCACTGAAGCTTTCTTT
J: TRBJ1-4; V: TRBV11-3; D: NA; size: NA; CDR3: CASSLDHRQATNEKLFF; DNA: TGTGCCAGCAGCTTAGACCATCGACAGGCAACTAATGAAAAACTGTTTTTT
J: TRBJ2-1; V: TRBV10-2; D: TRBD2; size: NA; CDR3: CASSGGLAGGLNEQFF; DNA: TGCGCCAGCAGTGGGGGACTAGCGGGGGGGCTCAATGAGCAGTTCTTC
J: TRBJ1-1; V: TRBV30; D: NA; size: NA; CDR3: CAWSVGPRGTEAFF; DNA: TGTGCCTGGAGTGTAGGGCCCCGGGGGACTGAAGCTTTCTTT
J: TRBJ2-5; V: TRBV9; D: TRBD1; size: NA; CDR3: CASSPSPDRETQYF; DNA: TGTGCCAGCAGCCCATCTCCGGACAGGGAGACCCAGTACTTC
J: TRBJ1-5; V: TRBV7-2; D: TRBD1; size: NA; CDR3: CASTATGTLNQPQHF; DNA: TGTGCCAGCACCGCGACAGGGACACTCAATCAGCCCCAGCATTTT
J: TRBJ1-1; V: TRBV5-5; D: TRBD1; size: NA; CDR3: CASSLQGATEAFF; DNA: TGTGCCAGCAGCTTGCAGGGGGCCACTGAAGCTTTCTTT
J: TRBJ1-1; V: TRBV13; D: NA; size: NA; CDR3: CASRLGRLNTEAFF; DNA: TGTGCCAGCAGGTTGGGCAGGCTGAACACTGAAGCTTTCTTT
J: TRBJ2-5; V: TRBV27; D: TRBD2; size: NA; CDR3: CASSSATSGARGTQYF; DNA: TGTGCCAGCAGTTCTGCAACTAGCGGTGCCCGGGGGACCCAGTACTTC
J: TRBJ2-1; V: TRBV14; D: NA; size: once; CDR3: CASSRVVGSEQFF; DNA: TGTGCCAGCAGCCGAGTGGTGGGGAGTGAGCAGTTCTTC
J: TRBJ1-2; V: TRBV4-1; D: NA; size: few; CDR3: CASSQAEAANYGYTF; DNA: TGCGCCAGCAGCCAAGCGGAGGCGGCTAACTATGGCTACACCTTC
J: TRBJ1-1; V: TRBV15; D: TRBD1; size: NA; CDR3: CATSRRQGGSFF; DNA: TGTGCCACCAGCAGACGACAGGGTGGTTCTTTCTTT
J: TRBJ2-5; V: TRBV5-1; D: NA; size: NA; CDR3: CASSMDGGRETQYF; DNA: TGCGCCAGCAGCATGGACGGGGGAAGAGAGACCCAGTACTTC
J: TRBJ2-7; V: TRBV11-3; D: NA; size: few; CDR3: CASSLYHGYEQYF; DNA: TGTGCCAGCAGCCTGTACCACGGCTACGAGCAGTACTTC
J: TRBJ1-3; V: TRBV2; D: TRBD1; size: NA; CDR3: CASREIGTGWGNTIYF; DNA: TGTGCCAGCAGAGAAATAGGGACAGGGTGGGGAAACACCATATATTTT
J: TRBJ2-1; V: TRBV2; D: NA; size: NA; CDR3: CASSYNNEQFF; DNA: TGTGCCAGCAGCTATAACAATGAGCAGTTCTTC
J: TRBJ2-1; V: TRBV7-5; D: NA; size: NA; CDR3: CVRSSLQTGGDNEQFF; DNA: TGTGTCAGAAGCTCTCTACAGACAGGGGGGGACAATGAGCAGTTCTTC
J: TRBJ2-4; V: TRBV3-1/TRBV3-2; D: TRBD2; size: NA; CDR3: CASSPASGGAGNIQYF; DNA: TGTGCCAGCAGCCCCGCTAGCGGGGGGGCGGGAAACATTCAGTACTTC
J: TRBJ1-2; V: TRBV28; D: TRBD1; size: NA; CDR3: CASSPRDRVNYGYTF; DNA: TGTGCCAGCAGTCCTCGGGACAGGGTCAACTATGGCTACACCTTC
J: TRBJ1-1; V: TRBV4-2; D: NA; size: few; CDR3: CASSPSENTEAFF; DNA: TGTGCCAGCAGCCCCTCAGAGAACACTGAAGCTTTCTTT
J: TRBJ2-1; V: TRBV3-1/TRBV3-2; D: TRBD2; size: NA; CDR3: CASSRDLGGLAGGGEQFF; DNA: TGTGCCAGCAGCCGGGACCTAGGGGGACTAGCGGGGGGCGGCGAGCAGTTCTTC
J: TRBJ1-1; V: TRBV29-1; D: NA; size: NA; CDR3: CSVGVGQNTEAFF; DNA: TGCAGCGTTGGGGTAGGACAGAACACTGAAGCTTTCTTT
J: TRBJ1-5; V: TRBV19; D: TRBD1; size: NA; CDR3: CASTPDRASNQPQHF; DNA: TGTGCCAGTACCCCGGACAGGGCTAGCAATCAGCCCCAGCATTTT
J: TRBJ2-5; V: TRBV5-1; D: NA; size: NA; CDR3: CASSSNEAAEETQYF; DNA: TGCGCCAGCAGCTCCAACGAGGCCGCGGAGGAGACCCAGTACTTC
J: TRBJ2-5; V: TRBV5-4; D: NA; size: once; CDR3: CASSLAPGSPRRETQYF; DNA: TGTGCCAGCAGCTTGGCACCAGGGTCGCCGAGGAGAGAGACCCAGTACTTC
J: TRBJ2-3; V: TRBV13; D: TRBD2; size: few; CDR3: CASSPRLAGGSTDTQYF; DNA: TGTGCCAGCAGCCCAAGACTAGCGGGGGGAAGCACAGATACGCAGTATTTT
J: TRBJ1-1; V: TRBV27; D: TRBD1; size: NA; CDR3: CASNHPGQGPFF; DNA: TGTGCCAGCAACCATCCGGGACAGGGACCTTTCTTT
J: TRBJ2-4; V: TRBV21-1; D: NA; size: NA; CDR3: CASSKVRDRVAKNIQYF; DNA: TGTGCCAGCAGCAAAGTTCGGGACAGGGTAGCCAAAAACATTCAGTACTTC
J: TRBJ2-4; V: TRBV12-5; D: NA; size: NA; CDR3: CASGLGAEGIQYF; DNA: TGTGCTAGTGGTTTGGGGGCAGAGGGCATTCAGTACTTC
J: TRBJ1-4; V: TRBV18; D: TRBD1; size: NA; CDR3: CASSPDRGSKLFF; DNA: TGTGCCAGCTCACCGGACAGGGGTAGTAAACTGTTTTTT
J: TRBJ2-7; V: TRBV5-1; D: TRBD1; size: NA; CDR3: CASSSGQGFNEQYF; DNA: TGCGCCAGCAGCTCGGGACAGGGATTCAACGAGCAGTACTTC
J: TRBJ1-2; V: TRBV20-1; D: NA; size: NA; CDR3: CSANINYGYTF; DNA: TGCAGTGCTAACATCAACTATGGCTACACCTTC
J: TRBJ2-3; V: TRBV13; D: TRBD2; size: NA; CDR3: CASSLLAGEGTQYF; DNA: TGTGCCAGCAGCTTACTAGCGGGGGAAGGTACGCAGTATTTT
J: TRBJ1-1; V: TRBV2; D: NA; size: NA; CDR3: CASRPGQPRGTEAFF; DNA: TGTGCCAGCAGGCCTGGACAGCCTCGGGGCACTGAAGCTTTCTTT
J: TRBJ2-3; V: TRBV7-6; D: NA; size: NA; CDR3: CASSTYGGTDTQYF; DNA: TGTGCCAGCAGCACATACGGGGGCACAGATACGCAGTATTTT
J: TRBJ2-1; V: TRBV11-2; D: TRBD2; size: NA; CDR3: CASSADDLAGGPYNEQFF; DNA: TGTGCCAGCAGCGCAGATGATCTAGCGGGGGGGCCGTACAATGAGCAGTTCTTC
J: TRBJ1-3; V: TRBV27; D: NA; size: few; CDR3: CASSLSWGVGNTIYF; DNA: TGTGCCAGCAGTTTATCGTGGGGGGTCGGAAACACCATATATTTT
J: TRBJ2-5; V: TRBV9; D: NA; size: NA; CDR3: CASSVSQGFQETQYF; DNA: TGTGCCAGCAGCGTATCCCAGGGGTTCCAAGAGACCCAGTACTTC
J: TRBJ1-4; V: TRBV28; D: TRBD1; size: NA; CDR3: CASSWGQTPNEKLFF; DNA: TGTGCCAGCAGTTGGGGACAGACTCCTAATGAAAAACTGTTTTTT
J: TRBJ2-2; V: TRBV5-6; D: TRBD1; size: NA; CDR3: CASSSTGAWNTGELFF; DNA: TGTGCCAGCAGCTCGACAGGGGCGTGGAACACCGGGGAGCTGTTTTTT
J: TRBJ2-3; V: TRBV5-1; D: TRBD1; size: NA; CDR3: CASSFFPGQYSTDTQYF; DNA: TGCGCCAGCAGCTTCTTCCCGGGACAGTACAGCACAGATACGCAGTATTTT
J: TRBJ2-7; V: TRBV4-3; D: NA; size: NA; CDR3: CASSQGQGWDEQYF; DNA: TGCGCCAGCAGCCAAGGTCAGGGATGGGACGAGCAGTACTTC
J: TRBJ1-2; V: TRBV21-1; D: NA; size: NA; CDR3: CASSKGARGVSNYGYTF; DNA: TGTGCCAGCAGCAAAGGGGCAAGGGGCGTCTCTAACTATGGCTACACCTTC
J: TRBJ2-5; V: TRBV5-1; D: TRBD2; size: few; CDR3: CASSLGTGTSGQETQYF; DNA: TGCGCCAGCAGCTTGGGCACCGGGACTAGCGGACAAGAGACCCAGTACTTC
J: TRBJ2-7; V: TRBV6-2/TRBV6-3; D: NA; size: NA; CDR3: CASSDGYEQYF; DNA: TGTGCCAGCAGTGACGGGTACGAGCAGTACTTC
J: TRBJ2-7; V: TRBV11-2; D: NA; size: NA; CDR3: CASSLEQIAYEQYF; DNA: TGTGCCAGCAGCTTAGAGCAGATCGCCTACGAGCAGTACTTC
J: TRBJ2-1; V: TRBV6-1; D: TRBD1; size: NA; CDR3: CASSEARQGYNEQFF; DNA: TGTGCCAGCAGTGAAGCGCGACAGGGGTACAATGAGCAGTTCTTC